A selection of T cell receptor beta chains follows, all from one sample in a study of shared clonotypes between healthy human individuals. Measured with immunoSEQ multiplex PCR; TCRdb has only the in-frame clones, and not every one. This repertoire shows about 1 million clones, more than 65% found once; its top ten account for approximately 1.5%. The sequenced material came from memory CD4+ T cells sorted from blood. The receptor set was obtained from a man aged 18 to 30 in good health. Each CDR3 is given with its conserved first and last residue. The order of the fields is J gene, clone size, V gene, D gene, CDR3 DNA, CDR3 protein. The D gene is left open where the match is weak. Clone sizes are given selectively: once, few, many, or a class where the clone is expanded.

J gene: TRBJ2-5
clone size: .
V gene: TRBV7-8
D gene: .
CDR3 DNA: TGTGCCAGCAGCTTAGAGGGGGGGATCCAAGAGACCCAGTACTTC
CDR3 protein: CASSLEGGIQETQYF

J gene: TRBJ1-3
clone size: .
V gene: TRBV5-1
D gene: .
CDR3 DNA: TGCGCCAGCAGCTTGGGCCCAAAAGACACCATATATTTT
CDR3 protein: CASSLGPKDTIYF

J gene: TRBJ2-5
clone size: .
V gene: TRBV5-1
D gene: .
CDR3 DNA: TGCGCCAGCAGCTTGTTTGACTACGGCAAAGAGACCCAGTACTTC
CDR3 protein: CASSLFDYGKETQYF

J gene: TRBJ1-1
clone size: .
V gene: TRBV30
D gene: TRBD1
CDR3 DNA: TGTGCCTGGAAGGGACAGCTCAACCGGAACACTGAAGCTTTCTTT
CDR3 protein: CAWKGQLNRNTEAFF

J gene: TRBJ1-2
clone size: .
V gene: TRBV2
D gene: TRBD1
CDR3 DNA: TGTGCCAGCAGCCAAAGGGGACAGGGCTACACCTTC
CDR3 protein: CASSQRGQGYTF

J gene: TRBJ2-2
clone size: .
V gene: TRBV5-1
D gene: .
CDR3 DNA: TGCGCCAGCAGCTTGGCCGGCCTAGAAAGATTCGTCACCGGGGAGCTGTTTTTT
CDR3 protein: CASSLAGLERFVTGELFF

J gene: TRBJ2-7
clone size: .
V gene: TRBV28
D gene: .
CDR3 DNA: TGTGCCAGCAGCATATCCTACGAGCAGTACTTC
CDR3 protein: CASSISYEQYF

J gene: TRBJ1-6
clone size: .
V gene: TRBV19
D gene: .
CDR3 DNA: TGTGCCAGTACCATTGGGGTATGGGATTCACCCCTCCACTTT
CDR3 protein: CASTIGVWDSPLHF

J gene: TRBJ2-2
clone size: .
V gene: TRBV19
D gene: .
CDR3 DNA: TGTGCCAGTAGTAACAGGGATGCCACCGGGGAGCTGTTTTTT
CDR3 protein: CASSNRDATGELFF

J gene: TRBJ1-1
clone size: few
V gene: TRBV6-1
D gene: .
CDR3 DNA: TGTGCCAGCAGTGATGCTTCTGAAGCTTTCTTT
CDR3 protein: CASSDASEAFF

J gene: TRBJ1-3
clone size: .
V gene: TRBV19
D gene: .
CDR3 DNA: TGTGCCAGCGGGGAGATCTCTGGAAACACCATATATTTT
CDR3 protein: CASGEISGNTIYF

J gene: TRBJ1-1
clone size: few
V gene: TRBV6-5
D gene: .
CDR3 DNA: TGTGCCAGCAGCCTGTTGGGCAACACTGAAGCTTTCTTT
CDR3 protein: CASSLLGNTEAFF

J gene: TRBJ2-6
clone size: .
V gene: TRBV19
D gene: .
CDR3 DNA: TGTGCCAGTAGTTCCCCAGGGTCAGGGGCCAACGTCCTGACTTTC
CDR3 protein: CASSSPGSGANVLTF

J gene: TRBJ2-7
clone size: .
V gene: TRBV15
D gene: TRBD1
CDR3 DNA: TGTGCCACCAGCAGAGATCTGGGACAGGAGCACTCCTACGAGCAGTACTTC
CDR3 protein: CATSRDLGQEHSYEQYF

J gene: TRBJ1-6
clone size: .
V gene: TRBV30
D gene: .
CDR3 DNA: TGTGCCTGGAGTCCGCGTGGAGCCCGTAACAATTCACCCCTCCACTTT
CDR3 protein: CAWSPRGARNNSPLHF

J gene: TRBJ2-7
clone size: .
V gene: TRBV6-6
D gene: .
CDR3 DNA: TGTGCCAGCAGCTCACACGGCAACGAGCAGTACTTC
CDR3 protein: CASSSHGNEQYF

J gene: TRBJ2-1
clone size: .
V gene: TRBV5-1
D gene: .
CDR3 DNA: TGCGCCAGCAGCTTGGCCTTAGCGGCTCCCAGGTTCTTC
CDR3 protein: CASSLALAAPRFF

J gene: TRBJ1-2
clone size: .
V gene: TRBV5-4
D gene: TRBD1
CDR3 DNA: TGTGCCAGCAGCTTGGAAGGGACAGGGAACTATGGCTACACCTTC
CDR3 protein: CASSLEGTGNYGYTF

J gene: TRBJ1-5
clone size: few
V gene: TRBV23-1
D gene: .
CDR3 DNA: TGCGCCAGCAGTCAATCAGGAGACACTGGCAATCAGCCCCAGCATTTT
CDR3 protein: CASSQSGDTGNQPQHF

J gene: TRBJ2-1
clone size: .
V gene: TRBV11-2
D gene: .
CDR3 DNA: TGTGCCAGCAGCCGCGAGAGGGGCCGCAATGAGCAGTTCTTC
CDR3 protein: CASSRERGRNEQFF

J gene: TRBJ1-4
clone size: .
V gene: TRBV19
D gene: .
CDR3 DNA: TGTGCCAGTAGTTTAAGGCAGCCGAATGAAAAACTGTTTTTT
CDR3 protein: CASSLRQPNEKLFF